The clone carrying this TCR beta chain was detected a few times. Its antigen is still unknown. The data were taken from a study of regulatory T cells in long-lasting Graves disease. Study outcomes and limitations: With persistent disease, TRBV28, TRBJ1-2 and TRBJ2-5 were the favored segments.

Investigators prepared the TCR beta libraries by applying iRepertoire HTBI primers and Arm-PCR of CDR3 regions. TCRdb ran MiXCR on the multiplex PCR reads and lists one entry per CDR3 protein. The table has 600,000 to 650,000 distinct CDR3 sequences, roughly 15% seen once. Trimming removed 3 bases from V and 1 base from J, with 6 bases in between. Germline V lookup: CDR1 LNHDA, CDR2 SQIVND (reference sequence). This CDR3 region has 13 residues. Time point meaning: newly diagnosed GD, antithyroid drugs for less than 3 months. RNA isolated from PBMCs was used to make the TCR library. The authors drew patients from an endocrinology department in Xi'an, China. This same sample was also part of a study on T cells in Graves' hyperthyroidism and ophthalmopathy.

The gene calls are TRBV19 and TRBJ2-5; D is uncertain. The sequence came from a woman aged 25 to 39 with Graves disease. This sample comprised peripheral blood mononuclear cells (PBMCs), obtained at new diagnosis, from a patient treated with antithyroid drugs. The CDR3 spells CASSIAPQETQYF. CDR3 sequence (DNA): TGTGCCAGTAGTATCGCACCCCAAGAGACCCAGTACTTC. The full variable domain, rest sourced from reference TRBV19 and TRBJ2-5, is DGGITQSPKYLFRKEGQNVTLSCEQNLNHDAMYWYRQDPGQGLRLIYYSQIVNDFQKGDIAEGYSVSREKKESFPLTVTSAQKNPTAFYLCASSIAPQETQYFGPGTRLLVL.